The 13 T cell receptor beta chains below were found in one sample sequenced in a study of blood T cell repertoires in COVID-19. The assay was immunoSEQ multiplex PCR, and TCRdb's table has in-frame clones only and misses some. The sample includes 100,000 to 150,000 clones, about 81% seen only once; the top ten take 17%. The sequenced material came from peripheral blood. The receptors shown here come from a woman of 80 years or more with acute or convalescent COVID-19.

This clone was seen only a few times. Written as DNA, the CDR3 is TGTGCCAGCAGCGTGAAGGGGCTGAGGACTGAAGCTTTCTTT. It yields the protein CASSVKGLRTEAFF. J is TRBJ1-1 and V is TRBV11-2; weak D call: TRBD1 (5 bases). CDR1 is SGHAT and CDR2 is FQNNGV in the germline V gene. Trimming took off 5 bases at V and 5 bases at J, with 15 bases between the two ends. This CDR3 has 14 residues. The whole variable domain, filled in from reference TRBV11-2 and TRBJ1-1, reads EAGVAQSPRYKIIEKRQSVAFWCNPISGHATLYWYQQILGQGPKLLIQFQNNGVVDDSQLPKDRFSAERLKGVDSTLKIQPAKLEDSAVYLCASSVKGLRTEAFFGQGTRLTVV.

The gene calls are TRBV7-2 and TRBJ2-5; D is unresolved. The length of the CDR3 is 15 residues. Per germline, CDR1 SGHTA and CDR2 FQGNSA. V gave up 3 bases and J gave up 1 base, with 12 bases separating them. As DNA, the CDR3 is TGTGCCAGCAGCTTTAACCTTGGCAGCCAAGAGACCCAGTACTTC. The encoded protein is CASSFNLGSQETQYF. Supplemented by reference TRBV7-2 and TRBJ2-5, the full variable domain reads GAGVSQSPSNKVTEKGKDVELRCDPISGHTALYWYRQSLGQGLEFLIYFQGNSAPDKSGLPSDRFSAERTGGSVSTLTIQRTQQEDSAVYLCASSFNLGSQETQYFGPGTRLLVL.

V gene TRBV10-2 combines with J gene TRBJ1-4, with 7 bases aligning to TRBD1. Germline values: CDR1 WSHSY, CDR2 SAAADI. CDR3 size: 15 residues. The J segment lost 3 bases and the V segment lost 3 bases, leaving 4 bases of the junction unmatched. The CDR3 here is CASSETGASNEKLFF. CDR3 nucleotide sequence: TGCGCCAGCAGTGAAACAGGGGCGTCTAATGAAAAACTGTTTTTT.

Notes on this clone: The sample contains more than one DNA sequence encoding this CDR3. The V and J genes are TRBV6-5 and TRBJ1-5; 9 bases fit TRBD1. Losses at the gene ends were 5 bases for V and 1 base for J; bases not matched to a gene: 3. The CDR3 totals 15 residues. The germline V gene encodes CDR1 MNHEY and CDR2 SVGAGI. The CDR3 sequence is CASSPDRGSNQPQHF. CDR3 sequence (DNA): TGTGCCAGCAGTCCCGACAGGGGGAGCAATCAGCCCCAGCATTTT.

This clone was counted once. The junction does not match germline at one end; this may be a read error. V and J are TRBV7-7 and TRBJ2-1; 10 bases match TRBD1. The germline CDR1 and CDR2 sequences are SSHAT and FNYEAQ (reference sequence). The CDR3 sequence is 21 residues long. Written as DNA, the CDR3 is TGTGCTAGCAGCCGCTTCCCCGCCCGGACAGGGGGGATGTATACTAACAATGAGCAGTTCTTC. Protein sequence: CASSRFPARTGGMYTNNEQFF.

This clone was seen a few times. The chain is built from TRBV30 and TRBJ2-7; a possible D gene is TRBD1 (5 bases). Germline CDR1 reads GTSNPN; CDR2 reads SVGIG (reference sequence). The CDR3 has 12 amino acids. The V gene lost 2 bases and the J gene lost 0 bases, with 5 bases spanning the gap. CDR3: CAWSRGSYEQYF. For the CDR3, the DNA is TGTGCCTGGAGTAGGGGCTCCTACGAGCAGTACTTC.

V gene TRBV27 combines with J gene TRBJ1-4, with TRBD1 identical over 10 bases. The CDR3 sequence is 18 residues long. Unmatched junction bases numbered 18, after V lost 6 bases and J lost 8 bases. Germline-derived CDR1 and CDR2 are MNHEY and SMNVEV (reference sequence). The DNA of the CDR3 is TGTGCCAGCAGGCCAAGTCCCGGGACAGGGGCCTGGCAGGAAAAACTGTTTTTT. As protein: CASRPSPGTGAWQEKLFF.

The chain links TRBV7-9 to TRBJ2-1; 11 bases line up with TRBD2. V was pared by 5 bases and J by 3 bases, with 6 bases of the junction left unmatched. CDR1 and CDR2 from the germline V gene are SEHNR and FQNEAQ (reference sequence). The CDR3 sequence is 16 residues long. CDR3 residues: CASSQRGLAVYNEQFF. The DNA of the CDR3 is TGTGCCAGCAGCCAAAGGGGACTAGCGGTCTACAATGAGCAGTTCTTC.

This sequence joins TRBV7-2 and TRBJ1-4, with D possibly being TRBD1 (5 bases). V gave up 0 bases and J gave up 5 bases, with 7 bases separating them. CDR3 length: 14 amino acids. CDR1 and CDR2 (germline): SGHTA, FQGNSA. CDR3 DNA: TGTGCCAGCAGCTTAGCAGCAGGGAATGAAAAACTGTTTTTT. Its translation: CASSLAAGNEKLFF.

This sequence joins TRBV6-5 and TRBJ2-7; 7 nucleotides align to TRBD1. The CDR3 consists of 15 residues. Germline values: CDR1 MNHEY, CDR2 SVGAGI. The trim removed 10 bases at V and 2 bases at J, leaving 14 bases unmatched. CDR3 coding DNA: TGTGCCACTAAGCCTCGACAGGGTGGTCCCTACGAGCAGTACTTC. Protein sequence: CATKPRQGGPYEQYF.

V is TRBV6-2 or TRBV6-3 and J is TRBJ1-5; 7 nucleotides line up with TRBD1. The V gene end was trimmed by 2 bases and the J gene end by 5 bases; junction bases not matched to a gene: 3. CDR3 length equals 14 residues. Germline loops: CDR1 MNHEY, CDR2 SVGEGT. CDR3 amino acids: CASSYTGQYQPQHF. CDR3 sequence (DNA): TGTGCCAGCAGTTACACGGGACAGTATCAGCCCCAGCATTTT.

This clone was observed once. The chain recombines TRBV18 with TRBJ1-1, with D hard to call. The germline V gene encodes CDR1 KGHSH and CDR2 LQKENI. CDR3 length equals 16 residues. V was cut by 2 bases and J by 0 bases, with 13 bases left in between. The CDR3: CASSPWPPEMNTEAFF. The CDR3 DNA is TGTGCCAGCTCACCATGGCCCCCGGAGATGAACACTGAAGCTTTCTTT.

The rearrangement uses TRBV6-5 and TRBJ2-7; the match to TRBD1 covers 10 bases. V dropped 2 bases and J dropped 5; count of bases not matched to a gene: 3. The V gene's germline CDR1 is MNHEY and CDR2 SVGAGI. The CDR3 contains 14 residues. The DNA of the CDR3 is TGTGCCAGCAGTTACGGACAGGGGGGCGACGAGCAGTACTTC. Translating gives CASSYGQGGDEQYF.